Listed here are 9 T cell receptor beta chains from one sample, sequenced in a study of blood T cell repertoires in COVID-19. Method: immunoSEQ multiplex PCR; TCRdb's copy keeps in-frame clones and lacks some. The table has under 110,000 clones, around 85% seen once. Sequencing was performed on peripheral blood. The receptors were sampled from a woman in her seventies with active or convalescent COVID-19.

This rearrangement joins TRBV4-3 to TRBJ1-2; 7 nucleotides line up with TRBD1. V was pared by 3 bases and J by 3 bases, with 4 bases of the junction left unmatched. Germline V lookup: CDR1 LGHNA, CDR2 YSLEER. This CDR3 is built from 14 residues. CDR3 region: CASSQVGGDYGYTF. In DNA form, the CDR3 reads TGCGCCAGCAGCCAGGTAGGGGGCGACTATGGCTACACCTTC.

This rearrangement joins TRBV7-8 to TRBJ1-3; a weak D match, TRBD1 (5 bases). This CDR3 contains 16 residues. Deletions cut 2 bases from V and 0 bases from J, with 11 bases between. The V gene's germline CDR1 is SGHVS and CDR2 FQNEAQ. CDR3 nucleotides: TGTGCCAGCAGCTTATCGGACACCGCCTCTGGAAACACCATATATTTT. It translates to CASSLSDTASGNTIYF. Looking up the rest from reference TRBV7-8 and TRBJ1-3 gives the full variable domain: GAGVSQSPRYKVAKRGQDVALRCDPISGHVSLFWYQQALGQGPEFLTYFQNEAQLDKSGLPSDRFFAERPEGSVSTLKIQRTQQEDSAVYLCASSLSDTASGNTIYFGEGSWLTVV.

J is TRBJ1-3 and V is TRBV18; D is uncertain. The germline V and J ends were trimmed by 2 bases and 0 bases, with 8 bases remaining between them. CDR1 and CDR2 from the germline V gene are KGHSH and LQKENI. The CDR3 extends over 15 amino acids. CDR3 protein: CASSPTTDSGNTIYF. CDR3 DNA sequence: TGTGCCAGCTCACCAACTACCGACTCTGGAAACACCATATATTTT.

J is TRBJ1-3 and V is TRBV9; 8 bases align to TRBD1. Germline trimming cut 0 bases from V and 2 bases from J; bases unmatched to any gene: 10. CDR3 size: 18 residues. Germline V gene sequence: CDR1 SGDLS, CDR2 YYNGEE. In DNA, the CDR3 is TGTGCCAGCAGCGTAGGGAACCAACAGGGGGTCACTGGAAACACCATATATTTT. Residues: CASSVGNQQGVTGNTIYF.

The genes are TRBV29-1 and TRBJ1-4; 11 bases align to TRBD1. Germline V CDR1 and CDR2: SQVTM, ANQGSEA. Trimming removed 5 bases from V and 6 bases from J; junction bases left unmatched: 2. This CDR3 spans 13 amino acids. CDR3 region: CSVPGQGDEKLFF. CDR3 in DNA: TGCAGCGTTCCGGGACAGGGGGATGAAAAACTGTTTTTT.

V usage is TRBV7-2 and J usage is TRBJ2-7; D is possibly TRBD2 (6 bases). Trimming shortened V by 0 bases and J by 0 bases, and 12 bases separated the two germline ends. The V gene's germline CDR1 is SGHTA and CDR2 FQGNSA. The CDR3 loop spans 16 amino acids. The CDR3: CASSLAGGTSSYEQYF. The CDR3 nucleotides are TGTGCCAGCAGCTTAGCGGGGGGAACTAGCTCCTACGAGCAGTACTTC.

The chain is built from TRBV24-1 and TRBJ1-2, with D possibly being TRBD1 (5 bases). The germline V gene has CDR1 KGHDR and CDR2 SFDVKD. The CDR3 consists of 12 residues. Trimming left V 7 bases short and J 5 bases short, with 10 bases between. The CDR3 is CATSVDSYGYTF. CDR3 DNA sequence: TGTGCCACCAGCGTCGACAGTTATGGCTACACCTTC.

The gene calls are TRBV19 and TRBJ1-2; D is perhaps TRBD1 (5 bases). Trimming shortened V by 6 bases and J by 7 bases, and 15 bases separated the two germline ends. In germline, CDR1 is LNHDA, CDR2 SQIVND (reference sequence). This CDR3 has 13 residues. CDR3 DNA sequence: TGTGCCAGTAGCTCCCGCGGGGGAACTGGCTACACCTTC. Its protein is CASSSRGGTGYTF.

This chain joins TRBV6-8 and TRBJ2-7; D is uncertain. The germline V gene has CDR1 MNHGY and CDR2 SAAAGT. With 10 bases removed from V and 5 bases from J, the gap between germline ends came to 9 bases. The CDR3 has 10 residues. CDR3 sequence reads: CAISSHEQYF. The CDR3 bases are TGTGCCATCTCTTCCCACGAGCAGTACTTC.